This TCR beta chain was retrieved from a study of T cell responses to AZD1222 COVID-19 vaccine. Study outcomes and limitations: Spike-specific TCR breadth and depth both grew after two AZD1222 doses. Spike was spanned by vaccine-associated CD4 TCRs, which were dominant at 160-218 and 743-854. Donors were chiefly white British, with a greater number of females, and clonal diversity was perhaps underestimated. None of the repertoires were sampled until the peak T cell response had passed.

Concerning this clone itself: Its matching antigen is unknown.

The method was immunoSEQ multiplex PCR; TCRdb's version includes in-frame clones alone and lacks a portion of them. The table has some 180,000 clones, around 94% seen once; the top ten hold about 10%. This specimen was peripheral blood, taken on day 0 of AZD1222 vaccination. This sequence originates from an adult in good health.

CDR3 coding DNA: TGTGCCAGCAGTTTGACCACACACCGGGACAGGGGGATTTCGAACACTGAAGCTTTCTTT. It specifies CASSLTTHRDRGISNTEAFF. This rearrangement joins TRBV28 to TRBJ1-1; 11 positions match TRBD1. Germline V CDR1 and CDR2: MDHEN, SYDVKM. Germline trimming cut 3 bases from V and 1 base from J; bases unmatched to any gene: 16. The CDR3 consists of 20 residues.